Below, one T cell receptor beta chain is given with its context. Its specificity is unknown. Cell sorting via CD45RO/CCR7/CD25/CD127/CD95/CD27 was performed to obtain CD4+ naive, central memory, regulatory and stem cell-like memory cells. This record comes from a study of beta chain features in type 1 diabetes. Findings and caveats of the study: Significant though moderate, a shortening of TCRB CDR3s appeared in all four CD4+ subsets of Type 1 diabetes patients. For type 1 diabetes patients, VDJ junctions showed fewer insertions and more deletions. The naive, central memory and Treg TCRB repertoires showed an apparent similarity that was greater among patients than among healthy donors.

Expressed TCRB transcripts were sequenced because the entire RNA isolate underwent reverse transcription. Using immunoSEQ multiplex PCR, the repertoire was profiled, and TCRdb retains in-frame clones only, with some absent. The data contain hundreds of thousands of clones, 15% to 18% of them seen just once; the ten biggest clones take up about 0.086%. This clonotype was obtained from a man in his late teens or twenties in good health. The sample was naive CD4+ T cells from blood.

CDR3 sequence: CASSIAGGLDEQFF. Written as DNA, the CDR3 is TGTGCCAGCAGTATAGCGGGGGGGCTCGATGAGCAGTTCTTC. The chain carries TRBV6-4 and TRBJ2-1, with 11 bases matching TRBD2. The CDR3 is made up of 14 amino acids. Trimming cost V 5 bases and J 8 bases; bases outside gene matches: 5. The germline V gene has CDR1 MRHNA and CDR2 SNTAGT.